The present entry profiles one T cell receptor beta chain with its context. One Seattle source followed patients from active infection through their disease course. This CDR3 contains 14 residues. CDR1 and CDR2 from the germline V gene are SNHLY and FYNNEI. This sample was included in a study of blood T cell repertoires in COVID-19. Sequenced by immunoSEQ multiplex PCR; TCRdb stores in-frame clones only, minus some. The sample lists roughly 64,000 clones; around 80% were seen once. This TCR derives from a man in his sixties with COVID-19, enrolled during active disease. The chain has TRBV2 and TRBJ2-7; D is possibly TRBD2 (6 bases). The sample comprised peripheral blood. The chain's CDR3 is CVSRVRAGSYEQYF. The CDR3, as DNA: TGTGTCTCTAGGGTAAGAGCGGGCTCCTACGAGCAGTACTTC.